This TCR beta chain was captured in a study of shared clonotypes between healthy human individuals. Study summary: Per donor, three plates held CD4 naive cells, three held CD4 memory, two held CD8 naive and one held CD8 memory.

The germline V and J ends were trimmed by 5 bases and 8 bases, with 9 bases remaining between them. The CDR3 has 11 amino acids. The V gene's germline CDR1 is MDHEN and CDR2 SYDVKM. As for this clone: Its antigen is as yet unknown. Additional DNA sequences in this sample encode the identical CDR3.

Cells designated naive CD8 were CD45RO-negative and were positively selected for CCR7, with terminally differentiated effector memory CD45RA+ cells excluded. All the donors were Caucasian adults who lived in Nashville, Tennessee. Sequenced by immunoSEQ multiplex PCR; TCRdb stores in-frame clones only, minus some. Of hundreds of thousands of clones listed, around 96% are singletons. Whole-study findings and limits: Inspection by rarefaction showed sorted-subset sequencing to be incomplete despite large depth.

This chain connects TRBV28 to TRBJ1-1; TRBD1 is a possible D gene (6 bases). The receptor's source is a man aged 25-40 years in good health. The sequenced sample was naive CD8+ T cells sorted from blood. CDR3 DNA sequence: TGTGCCAGCAGTCCCGGGACAGAAGCTTTCTTT. It translates to CASSPGTEAFF.